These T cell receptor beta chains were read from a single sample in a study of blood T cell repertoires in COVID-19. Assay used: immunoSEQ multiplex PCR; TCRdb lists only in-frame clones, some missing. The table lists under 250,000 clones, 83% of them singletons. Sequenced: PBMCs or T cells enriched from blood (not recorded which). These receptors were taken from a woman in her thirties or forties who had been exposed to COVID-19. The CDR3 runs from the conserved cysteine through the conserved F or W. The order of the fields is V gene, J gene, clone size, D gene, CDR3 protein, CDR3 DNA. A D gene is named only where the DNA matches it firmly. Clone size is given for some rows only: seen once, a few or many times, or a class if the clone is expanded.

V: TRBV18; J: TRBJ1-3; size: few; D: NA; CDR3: CASSPSRSGNTIYF; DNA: TGTGCCAGCTCACCTTCACGGTCCGGAAACACCATATATTTT
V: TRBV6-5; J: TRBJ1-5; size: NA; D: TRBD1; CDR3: CASSWGTGDQPQHF; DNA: TGTGCCAGCAGTTGGGGGACAGGAGATCAGCCCCAGCATTTT
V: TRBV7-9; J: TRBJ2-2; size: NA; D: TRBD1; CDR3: CASSYGTGFTGELFF; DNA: TGTGCCAGCAGCTACGGGACAGGGTTCACCGGGGAGCTGTTTTTT
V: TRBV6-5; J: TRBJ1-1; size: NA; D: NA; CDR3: CASRQEAQNTEAFF; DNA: TGTGCCAGCAGGCAGGAAGCCCAGAACACTGAAGCTTTCTTT
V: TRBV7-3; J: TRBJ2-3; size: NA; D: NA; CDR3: CASSSQRSTDTQYF; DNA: TGTGCCAGCAGCTCGCAGCGGAGCACAGATACGCAGTATTTT
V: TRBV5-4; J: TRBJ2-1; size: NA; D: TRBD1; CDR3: CASSRGQHNEQFF; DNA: TGTGCCAGCAGCCGGGGACAGCACAATGAGCAGTTCTTC
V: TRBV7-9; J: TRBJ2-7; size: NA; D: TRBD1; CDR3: CASSLGQTSYEQYF; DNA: TGTGCCAGCAGCCTGGGACAGACCTCCTACGAGCAGTACTTC
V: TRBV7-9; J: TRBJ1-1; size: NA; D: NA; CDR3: CASSLYPGNTEAFF; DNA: TGTGCCAGCAGCTTATACCCGGGGAACACTGAAGCTTTCTTT
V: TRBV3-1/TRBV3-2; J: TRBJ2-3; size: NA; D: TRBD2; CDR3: CASSPLAGASDTQYF; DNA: TGTGCCAGCAGTCCCTTAGCGGGGGCGTCAGATACGCAGTATTTT
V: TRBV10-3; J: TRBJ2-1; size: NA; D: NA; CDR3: CAISGGSSYNEQFF; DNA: TGTGCCATCAGCGGGGGAAGCTCCTACAATGAGCAGTTCTTC
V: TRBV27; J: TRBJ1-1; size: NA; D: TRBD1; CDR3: CASSLGGQAYTEAFF; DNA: TGTGCCAGCAGTTTAGGAGGACAGGCCTACACTGAAGCTTTCTTT
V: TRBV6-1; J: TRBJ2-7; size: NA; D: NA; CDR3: CASSEAGGQTYEQYF; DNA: TGTGCCAGCAGTGAAGCCGGGGGGCAGACCTACGAGCAGTACTTC
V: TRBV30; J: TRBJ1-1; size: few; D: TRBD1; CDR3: CAWSPRTGGNTEAFF; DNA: TGTGCCTGGAGTCCACGGACAGGGGGGAACACTGAAGCTTTCTTT
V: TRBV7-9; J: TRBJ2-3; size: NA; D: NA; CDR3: CASSLARGNTDTQYF; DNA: TGTGCCAGCAGCTTAGCGAGGGGGAACACAGATACGCAGTATTTT
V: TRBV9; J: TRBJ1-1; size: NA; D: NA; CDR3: CASSVGVGANTEAFF; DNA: TGTGCCAGCAGCGTAGGGGTAGGGGCGAACACTGAAGCTTTCTTT
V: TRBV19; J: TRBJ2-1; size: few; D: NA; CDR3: CASCTGISGYNEQFF; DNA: TGTGCCAGTTGTACGGGAATCAGCGGCTACAATGAGCAGTTCTTC
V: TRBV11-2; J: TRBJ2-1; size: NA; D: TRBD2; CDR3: CASSERGGVYNEQFF; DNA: TGTGCCAGCAGCGAGCGCGGGGGGGTATACAATGAGCAGTTCTTC